This T cell receptor (beta chain) was documented in a study of PD-L1 blockade in urothelial cancer (TCRdb year 2017). Concerning the study at large: Therapy was started at some point between 2014 and 2016 for all patients, and atezolizumab 1,200 mg was administered intravenously every 3 weeks. Durable clinical benefit meant progression-free survival longer than 6 months, and TCR features were also tested against progression-free and overall survival. Nine patients reached durable clinical benefit, while about 19 patients did not. Twenty-nine patients had pretreatment blood TCR-seq, around 25 had at least one posttreatment blood collection, and around 25 had tumor TCR-seq. Pretreatment tumor samples, along with matched peripheral blood collected serially before and after atezolizumab treatment, underwent TCR sequencing. Blood samples were analyzed 3 weeks after the start of treatment (second dose) and 6 weeks after the start of treatment. An ECOG performance status of 0 or 1 was recorded for the patients, and 0 to 3 prior chemotherapy regimens had been received by the patients. About 90% of the roughly 29 patients were males with bladder-origin urothelial cancer, and about 60% of the 29 reported a prior smoking history. In the same patients who had TCR sequencing, pretreatment tumors also underwent whole exome sequencing and RNA sequencing. Somatic, immune and clinical correlates of response to PD-L1 blockade with atezolizumab in urothelial cancer were the focus of an exploratory multi-omic analysis. A median of roughly 140,000 T cells and 65,000 to 90,000 unique TCRs was obtained from blood samples, and a median clonality of approximately 0.08 was observed. Summary of the overall study and its limitations: A pretreatment peripheral blood TCR clonality below the median was linked to improved progression-free and overall survival. Because the sample size was small (n of about 29) and many exploratory analyses were performed, the results are intended to be hypothesis-generating. Among patients with durable benefit, tumor-associated TCR clones showed greater expansion in peripheral blood 3 weeks after treatment started (n ≈ 21, p = 0.022).

Each PCR received spiked-in synthetic TCR analog templates so that absolute template abundance could be estimated from read counts. The immunoSEQ assay used bias-controlled V and J gene primers to amplify TCRbeta CDR3 regions from genomic DNA. Sequencing of rearranged TCRbeta segments was done at approximately 20X coverage. The source study handled its data this way. Sequencing errors were corrected by clustering and CDR3s were annotated against IMGT to assign V, D and J genes. Only productive TCRbeta rearrangements were used in downstream analyses, excluding out-of-frame or stop-codon sequences. Clonality was computed as one minus Shannon entropy normalized by the log of the number of unique productive sequences. Fisher's exact test with Benjamini-Hochberg correction, at a threshold of adjusted p below 0.01, was used to find clones that differed between time points or between blood and tumor. The table was pulled from immuneACCESS by TCRdb, which kept in-frame rearrangements only. Such tables lose some clones; where checked, under half of the loss comes from unresolved V genes, and the rest has no known cause. The DNA gave D and trimming, while V, J and clone size come from that table. The sample table holds about 130,000 clones, of which about 82% were seen once. The ten largest clonotypes hold roughly 2.3% of the sample.

Sample time point, as interpreted from the label and publication: peripheral blood 6 weeks after treatment start. A cohort of around 29 patients with locally advanced or metastatic urothelial carcinoma, treated at Memorial Sloan Kettering on a trial protocol, was included. Peripheral blood mononuclear cells were collected pretreatment and during treatment, at between 1 and 8 total time points per patient. The Qiagen DNeasy Blood extraction kit was used to purify genomic DNA from total PBMCs and tumor samples. PBMCs were collected pretreatment and during treatment, and were isolated and stored as previously described. On this clone: Its antigen remains unidentified. No base quality information exists; no much larger clone differs at one position.

V lost 4 bases and J lost 7 bases; the stretch between them is 7 bases long. The CDR3 measures 11 amino acids from cysteine to phenylalanine. Only the CDR3 portion is preserved as DNA: 33 bases, with reading frame beginning at the first base. CDR1 and CDR2 are read off the germline V gene (reference sequence) as MNHNY and SVGAGI. This specimen was PBMCs, taken around atezolizumab (anti-PD-L1) treatment. The rearranged chain carries TRBV6-6 and TRBJ1-1; the D segment could be TRBD1, given 6 matching bases. This receptor was taken from a man aged 50-60 years with urothelial cancer. The DNA is TGTGCCAGCAGTTTCAGGGGTGAAGCTTTCTTT. The resulting protein is CASSFRGEAFF.